Shown below are 4 T cell receptor beta chains from a single sample sequenced in a study of OX40 agonist ivuxolimab in advanced cancers. Only in-frame clones appear in the TCRdb table, and some are missing; sequencing was by immunoSEQ multiplex PCR. The sample lists about 82,000 clones; around 85% were seen once. Sequencing used CD4+ or CD8+ T cells sorted from blood, obtained in a trial of the OX40 agonist ivuxolimab. All receptors come from an adult with an advanced solid tumor such as melanoma, head and neck, liver or kidney cancer.

The chain carries TRBV5-4 and TRBJ2-7, with D uncertain. The CDR3 runs to 14 residues. The V end was cut by 0 bases, the J end by 4 bases, with 11 bases between. The germline gives CDR1 SGHNT, CDR2 YYREEE (reference sequence). CDR3: CASSLDNTRYEQYF. The CDR3 nucleotides are TGTGCCAGCAGCTTGGATAACACCAGATACGAGCAGTACTTC.

The V gene is TRBV2, the J gene TRBJ2-7; D remains unclear. Per the germline V gene, CDR1 is SNHLY and CDR2 is FYNNEI. The CDR3 extends over 13 amino acids. V was shortened by 3 bases and J by 3 bases, with 9 bases between the two germline ends. The CDR3 loop reads CASSDWVLYEQYF. DNA for the CDR3: TGTGCCAGCAGTGATTGGGTTCTCTACGAGCAGTACTTC.

The CDR3 DNA follows: TGTGCCAGCAGCTTAATCGGGGATACGCAGTATTTT. Its protein product is CASSLIGDTQYF. This chain links TRBV7-9 with TRBJ2-3; D remains ambiguous. Germline CDR1 reads SEHNR; CDR2 reads FQNEAQ (reference sequence). The CDR3 sequence is 12 residues long. V lost 2 bases and J 6 bases, leaving 6 bases between the germline ends. Variable domain in full (rest from reference TRBV7-9 and TRBJ2-3): DTGVSQNPRHKITKRGQNVTFRCDPISEHNRLYWYRQTLGQGPEFLTYFQNEAQLEKSRLLSDRFSAERPKGSFSTLEIQRTEQGDSAMYLCASSLIGDTQYFGPGTRLTVL.

The chain joins TRBV2 to TRBJ2-1; D is unresolved. There are 13 residues in the CDR3. V lost 5 bases, J lost 6 bases, and 11 bases lay in between. Germline CDR1 is SNHLY and CDR2 is FYNNEI. The DNA for the CDR3 is TGTGCCAGCAGTCCCCTCGAGTTCAATGAGCAGTTCTTC. It specifies CASSPLEFNEQFF.